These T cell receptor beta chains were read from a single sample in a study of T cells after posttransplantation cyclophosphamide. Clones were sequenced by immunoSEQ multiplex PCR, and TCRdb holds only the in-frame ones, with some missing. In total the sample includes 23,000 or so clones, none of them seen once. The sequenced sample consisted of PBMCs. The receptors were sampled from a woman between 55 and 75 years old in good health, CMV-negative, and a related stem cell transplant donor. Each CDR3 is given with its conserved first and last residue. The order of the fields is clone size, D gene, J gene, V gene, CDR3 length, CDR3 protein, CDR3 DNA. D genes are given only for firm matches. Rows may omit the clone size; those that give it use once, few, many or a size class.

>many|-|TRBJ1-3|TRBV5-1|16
CASSSRGPSSGNTIYF
TGCGCCAGCAGCTCACGAGGCCCGAGCTCTGGAAACACCATATATTTT
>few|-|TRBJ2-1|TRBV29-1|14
CSVDGLGVGNEQFF
TGCAGCGTTGATGGACTCGGGGTTGGCAATGAGCAGTTCTTC
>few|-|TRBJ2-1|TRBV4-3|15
CASSQSRVASNEQFF
TGCGCCAGCAGCCAATCCCGGGTAGCTAGCAATGAGCAGTTCTTC
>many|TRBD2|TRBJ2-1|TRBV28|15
CASRGWAGVYNEQFF
TGTGCCAGCAGGGGCTGGGCGGGAGTTTACAATGAGCAGTTCTTC
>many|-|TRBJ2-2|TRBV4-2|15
CASSREITNTGELFF
TGTGCCAGCAGCCGGGAGATTACGAACACCGGGGAGCTGTTTTTT
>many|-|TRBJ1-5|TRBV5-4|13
CASSLQGSQPQHF
TGTGCCAGCAGCTTACAGGGAAGCCAGCCCCAGCATTTT
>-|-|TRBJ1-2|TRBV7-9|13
CASSLGGDYGYTF
TGTGCCAGCAGCTTAGGGGGAGACTATGGCTACACCTTC
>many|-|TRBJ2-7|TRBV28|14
CASSLAPEGYEQYF
TGTGCCAGCAGTTTAGCCCCGGAGGGCTACGAGCAGTACTTC
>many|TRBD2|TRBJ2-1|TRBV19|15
CASKGLAGTGGEQFF
TGTGCCAGTAAGGGACTAGCGGGAACCGGAGGTGAGCAGTTCTTC
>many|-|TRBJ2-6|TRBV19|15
CASRGTGSGANVLTF
TGTGCCAGTAGGGGAACAGGGTCTGGGGCCAACGTCCTGACTTTC
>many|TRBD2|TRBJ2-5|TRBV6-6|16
CASSYSLAGALSAQYF
TGTGCCAGCAGTTACTCCCTAGCGGGGGCTCTATCGGCCCAGTACTTC
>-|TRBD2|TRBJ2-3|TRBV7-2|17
CASSIRLAGGFTDTQYF
TGTGCCAGCAGCATACGACTAGCGGGGGGGTTCACAGATACGCAGTATTTT
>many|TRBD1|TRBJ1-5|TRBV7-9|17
CASSLGGGQNSNQPQHF
TGTGCCAGCAGCTTAGGAGGGGGACAGAATAGCAATCAGCCCCAGCATTTT
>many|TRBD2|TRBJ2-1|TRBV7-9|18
CASSPDGTSGRVKDEQFF
TGTGCCAGCAGCCCAGATGGGACTAGCGGGAGGGTAAAGGATGAGCAGTTCTTC
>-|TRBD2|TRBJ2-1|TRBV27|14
CASTLSTSGSEQFF
TGTGCCAGCACCCTAAGTACTAGCGGGAGTGAGCAGTTCTTC
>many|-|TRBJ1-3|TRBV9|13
CASSPSSGNTIYF
TGTGCCAGCAGCCCTAGCTCTGGAAACACCATATATTTT
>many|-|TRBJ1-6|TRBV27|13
CASSLHRSSPLHF
TGTGCCAGCAGTTTGCACAGAAGTTCACCCCTCCACTTT
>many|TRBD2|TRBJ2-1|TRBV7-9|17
CASSPLEGLAGDNEQFF
TGTGCCAGCAGCCCTCTCGAGGGACTAGCAGGAGACAATGAGCAGTTCTTC